Each of the 17 T cell receptor beta chains below was sequenced from the same sample in a study of CD8+ T cells in alopecia areata. The treatment denotes: oral pan-JAK inhibitor, 5-10 mg twice daily. Sequencing templates came from extracted RNA that was reverse transcribed into cDNA. Using immunoSEQ multiplex PCR, the repertoire was profiled, and TCRdb retains in-frame clones only, with some absent. The data show 150,000 to 200,000 clones, with 60% to 75% seen just once and 14% held by the top ten. The material sequenced was CD4+ T cells sorted from blood, taken at week 24, from a patient treated with tofacitinib. The receptor source for this set is a human donor with alopecia areata.

The chain uses TRBV7-8 and TRBJ1-2, with a possible D match to TRBD1 (5 bases). CDR3 length: 13 residues. Germline lookup yields CDR1 SGHVS and CDR2 FQNEAQ. V shed 3 bases and J shed 8 bases, with 13 bases lying between them. The CDR3 coding sequence is TGTGCCAGCAGCTTCGGGCAGGGTGACGGCTACACCTTC. This gives the protein CASSFGQGDGYTF. The variable domain in full, with the rest retrieved from reference TRBV7-8 and TRBJ1-2, is GAGVSQSPRYKVAKRGQDVALRCDPISGHVSLFWYQQALGQGPEFLTYFQNEAQLDKSGLPSDRFFAERPEGSVSTLKIQRTQQEDSAVYLCASSFGQGDGYTFGSGTRLTVV.

The rearrangement links TRBV29-1 to TRBJ1-2; D is perhaps TRBD1 (5 bases). The V gene's germline CDR1 is SQVTM and CDR2 ANQGSEA. The CDR3 spans 13 residues. V lost 7 bases, J lost 5 bases, and 17 bases lay in between. The CDR3 sequence: CSALGDAWYGYTF. CDR3 in DNA: TGCAGCGCCCTAGGGGACGCTTGGTATGGCTACACCTTC.

This clone was detected only once. This chain joins TRBV30 and TRBJ2-5; D uncertain. This CDR3 comprises 16 residues. Germline V lookup: CDR1 GTSNPN, CDR2 SVGIG (reference sequence). Trimming pared 3 bases from V and 5 bases from J, leaving 22 bases between. The CDR3 DNA is TGTGCCTGGAGCCAAGCCCACCTAGTCCAGAGGGAGACCCAGTACTTC. This translates into CAWSQAHLVQRETQYF.

This clone turned up a few times. This chain connects TRBV18 to TRBJ1-1; perhaps TRBD1 as D (6 bases). V lost 2 bases to trimming and J lost 8 bases, with 12 bases between them. This CDR3 has 13 amino acids. The V gene's germline CDR1 is KGHSH and CDR2 LQKENI. CDR3 nucleotides: TGTGCCAGCTCACCAGGGGGCGCTTTGGAAGCTTTCTTT. It specifies CASSPGGALEAFF.

The V call is TRBV15, the J call TRBJ2-7; D gene ambiguous. V lost 1 base and J 7 bases, leaving 20 bases between the germline ends. CDR1 is LNHNV and CDR2 is YYDKDF in the germline V gene (reference sequence). The CDR3 loop spans 16 amino acids. In DNA, the CDR3 is TGTGCCACCAGCAGAGCCTACTATACAGAATCGCGAGAGCAGTACTTC. Its protein product is CATSRAYYTESREQYF.

The rearrangement uses TRBV29-1 and TRBJ1-5, with D perhaps TRBD1 (5 bases). Germline CDR1 reads SQVTM; CDR2 reads ANQGSEA. The ends were cut back, 6 bases at V and 4 bases at J, with 13 bases in the middle. This CDR3 is 13 amino acids long. The CDR3: CSVSNNRNQPQHF. In DNA, the CDR3 is TGCAGCGTCTCGAACAACAGGAATCAGCCCCAGCATTTT.

This CDR3 reads CSVDRVDEQFF. CDR3 sequence (DNA): TGCAGCGTAGACAGGGTCGATGAGCAGTTCTTC. The chain couples TRBV29-1 to TRBJ2-1; the match to TRBD1 covers 7 bases. V dropped 6 bases and J dropped 8; count of bases not matched to a gene: 4. Germline CDR1 reads SQVTM; CDR2 reads ANQGSEA. The CDR3 totals 11 residues.

The chain joins TRBV5-1 to TRBJ1-6; no clear D. CDR1 and CDR2 (germline): SGHRS, YFSETQ. CDR3 length: 14 amino acids. Trimming left V 1 base short and J 7 bases short, with 9 bases between. CDR3 sequence (DNA): TGCGCCAGCAGCTTGTTGGCAGAAAATTCACCCCTCCACTTT. Translation: CASSLLAENSPLHF.

This chain uses TRBV30 with TRBJ1-2; D is unresolved. The CDR3 spans 10 residues. V was cut by 1 base and J by 9 bases, with 6 bases left in between. Germline lookup yields CDR1 GTSNPN and CDR2 SVGIG (reference sequence). CDR3 in DNA: TGTGCCTGGAGTGGAGGGAGCTACACCTTC. Amino acid sequence: CAWSGGSYTF.

This rearrangement joins TRBV19 to TRBJ1-5; D is unresolved. Germline lookup yields CDR1 LNHDA and CDR2 SQIVND (reference sequence). CDR3 length equals 13 residues. V gave up 7 bases and J gave up 0 bases, with 7 bases separating them. The CDR3 loop reads CASTQYSNQPQHF. The CDR3 DNA sequence: TGTGCCAGTACCCAATATAGCAATCAGCCCCAGCATTTT.

The chain uses TRBV19 and TRBJ1-2; 10 bases map to TRBD1. J gave up 4 bases and V 4 bases, and 9 bases lay outside the gene matches. This CDR3 has 16 amino acids. Germline CDR1 LNHDA, CDR2 SQIVND (reference sequence). Here the CDR3 reads CASSTRRTGGGYGYTF. CDR3 sequence (DNA): TGTGCCAGTAGTACCAGAAGGACAGGGGGAGGCTATGGCTACACCTTC.

This clone showed up just a few times. The chain has TRBV5-1 and TRBJ2-5; D call uncertain. Germline loops: CDR1 SGHRS, CDR2 YFSETQ. With 3 bases removed from V and 5 bases from J, the gap between germline ends came to 11 bases. The CDR3 covers 13 residues. In nucleotides, the CDR3 is TGCGCCAGCAGCTCGGATCGCTGGGAGACCCAGTACTTC. This codes for CASSSDRWETQYF.

The chain employs TRBV30 and TRBJ2-7; D ambiguous. CDR1 is GTSNPN and CDR2 is SVGIG in the germline V gene (reference sequence). This CDR3 is built from 14 residues. V dropped 0 bases and J dropped 1 base, with 10 bases sitting between them. DNA for the CDR3: TGTGCCTGGAGTGTATCCCTTGAATCCTACGAGCAGTACTTC. This sequence encodes CAWSVSLESYEQYF. Drawing the rest from reference TRBV30 and TRBJ2-7, the complete variable domain is SQTIHQWPATLVQPVGSPLSLECTVEGTSNPNLYWYRQAAGRGLQLLFYSVGIGQISSEVPQNLSASRPQDRQFILSSKKLLLSDSGFYLCAWSVSLESYEQYFGPGTRLTVT.

The chain recombines TRBV18 with TRBJ2-5, with D unresolved. Trimming removed 3 bases at V and 4 bases at J, with 6 bases between. The CDR3 runs to 12 residues. Per the germline V gene, CDR1 is KGHSH and CDR2 is LQKENI. In nucleotides, the CDR3 is TGTGCCAGCTCACCTGACGCAGAGACCCAGTACTTC. Protein product: CASSPDAETQYF.

V is TRBV27 and J is TRBJ1-1; 7 bases map to TRBD1. This CDR3 region has 14 residues. J gave up 1 base and V 3 bases, and 2 bases lay outside the gene matches. Germline-derived CDR1 and CDR2 are MNHEY and SMNVEV (reference sequence). CDR3 sequence reads: CASSFAGGNTEAFF. CDR3 DNA sequence: TGTGCCAGCAGTTTCGCAGGGGGGAACACTGAAGCTTTCTTT.

The table lists this clone with a few counts. This chain connects TRBV27 to TRBJ2-3; 8 nucleotides agree with TRBD2. J lost 12 bases, V lost 4 bases, and 3 bases had no gene match. There are 11 residues in the CDR3. CDR1 and CDR2 (germline): MNHEY, SMNVEV (reference sequence). The CDR3 is CASSSAGGQYF. CDR3 nucleotides: TGTGCCAGCAGTTCTGCGGGGGGACAGTATTTT.

This clone has just a few counts. The J gene is TRBJ1-5, the V gene TRBV10-3; 9 bases line up with TRBD1. Per germline, CDR1 ENHRY and CDR2 SYGVKD. CDR3 length equals 14 residues. V was clipped by 6 bases and J by 7 bases; unmatched bases: 7. CDR3 amino acids: CAIRADRGDQPQHF. CDR3 DNA: TGTGCCATCAGAGCCGACAGGGGGGACCAGCCCCAGCATTTT.